Below are 8 T cell receptor beta chains sequenced from a single sample in a study of blood T cell repertoires in COVID-19. Repertoires were generated with immunoSEQ multiplex PCR, while TCRdb's copy carries only in-frame clones and drops some. The sample holds 200,000 to 250,000 clones, 87% seen once. The sequencing input was PBMCs or T cells enriched from blood (not recorded which). The receptors were sampled from a man aged 18 to 30 with acute COVID-19.

The chain joins TRBV4-2 to TRBJ1-1; TRBD1 matches 8 bases. Germline V gives CDR1 LGHNA, CDR2 YNFKEQ. This CDR3 has 18 amino acids. Trimming removed 4 bases from V and 1 base from J; junction bases left unmatched: 14. CDR3 amino acids: CASSPLDLTGAGNTEAFF. The CDR3 DNA reads TGTGCCAGCAGCCCGCTCGACCTGACAGGGGCCGGGAACACTGAAGCTTTCTTT.

For the CDR3, the DNA is TGTGCCAGCAGCCAAGAAGAGGAGGAACGGAGACAAGAGACCCAGTACTTC. Translating it yields CASSQEEEERRQETQYF. The chain couples TRBV14 to TRBJ2-5; D is possibly TRBD2 (5 bases). The CDR3 sequence is 17 residues long. V lost 0 bases, J lost 2 bases, and 16 bases lay in between. Germline lookup yields CDR1 SGHDN and CDR2 FVKESK.

This chain joins TRBV3-1 (or the pseudogene TRBV3-2) and TRBJ2-1; possibly TRBD2 for D (5 bases). The CDR3 contains 16 residues. Germline CDR1 is LGHDT and CDR2 is YNNKEL (reference sequence). Trimming removed 1 base from V and 5 bases from J, with 15 bases in between. This chain's CDR3 is CASSQAERPPDNEQFF. CDR3 DNA: TGTGCCAGCAGCCAAGCCGAGCGGCCACCTGACAATGAGCAGTTCTTC.

The V gene is TRBV7-9, the J gene TRBJ2-7; 8 nucleotides line up with TRBD1. The length of the CDR3 is 16 residues. The V segment lost 2 bases and the J segment 3 bases; nucleotides outside the gene matches: 9. Germline V gives CDR1 SEHNR, CDR2 FQNEAQ (reference sequence). The CDR3 here is CASSLPYGTGDYEQYF. For the CDR3, the DNA is TGTGCCAGCAGCTTACCGTACGGGACAGGAGACTACGAGCAGTACTTC.

The genes are TRBV28 and TRBJ1-2; 11 nucleotides match TRBD1. The CDR3 contains 15 residues. The trim removed 5 bases at V and 5 bases at J, leaving 7 bases unmatched. The germline V gene has CDR1 MDHEN and CDR2 SYDVKM. The CDR3 is CASSPSGQGGYGYTF. For the CDR3, the DNA is TGTGCCAGCAGTCCCTCGGGACAGGGGGGTTATGGCTACACCTTC.

CDR3: CASWGASGREQYF. The DNA of the CDR3 is TGTGCCAGCTGGGGGGCTAGCGGGAGAGAGCAGTACTTC. This chain links TRBV11-2 with TRBJ2-7, with 10 bases identical to TRBD2. From germline, CDR1 is SGHAT and CDR2 FQNNGV. J gave up 7 bases and V 8 bases, and 8 bases lay outside the gene matches. This CDR3 contains 13 residues.

This clone has a count of ten or more. This chain joins TRBV7-2 and TRBJ2-7; the match to TRBD1 covers 9 bases. This CDR3 has 14 residues. Germline CDR1 SGHTA, CDR2 FQGNSA. Losses at the gene ends were 3 bases for V and 4 bases for J; bases not matched to a gene: 4. Written as DNA, the CDR3 is TGTGCCAGCAGCTTCGGGGGACAGGGTTACGAGCAGTACTTC. This encodes CASSFGGQGYEQYF.

The CDR3 protein is CASSQDRAEAFF. DNA of the CDR3: TGTGCCAGCAGCCAAGATCGGGCTGAAGCTTTCTTT. This sequence joins TRBV4-2 and TRBJ1-1, with D unresolved. CDR1 LGHNA and CDR2 YNFKEQ come from the germline V gene. V lost 0 bases, J lost 6 bases, and 5 bases lay in between. This CDR3 is built from 12 residues.